This T cell receptor beta chain was observed in a study of patients and donors after allogeneic stem cell transplantation. Germline V gene sequence: CDR1 MNHEY, CDR2 SVGAGI. The V and J ends lost 2 bases and 0 bases, in that order; junction bases with no gene match: 3. This CDR3 spans 18 amino acids. TCRdb called the RT-PCR reads again in MiXCR, with one record for every CDR3 protein. The sample contains about 960,000 distinct CDR3 sequences, more than 15% of which appear only once. Sequenced material: blood, either unsorted or a sorted T cell fraction (not recorded which). This receptor was identified in a human donor who was either an allogeneic HSCT recipient or a stem cell or donor lymphocyte infusion donor (not recorded which). It is not recorded whose cells these are; they may come from a transplant donor. The V and J genes are TRBV6-5 and TRBJ2-1; TRBD2 matches at 14 bases. CDR3 amino acids: CASSYGLAGGNSYNEQFF. CDR3 bases: TGTGCCAGCAGTTACGGACTAGCGGGGGGAAACTCCTACAATGAGCAGTTCTTC.